This TCR beta chain is from a study of T cell responses to AZD1222 COVID-19 vaccine. V was pared by 6 bases and J by 4 bases, with 8 bases of the junction left unmatched. Germline V CDR1 and CDR2: SGHRS, YFSETQ. The CDR3 is 14 residues long. Findings and caveats of the study: Spike was spanned by vaccine-associated CD4 TCRs, with dominance at 160-218 and 743-854. Receipt of two AZD1222 doses was followed by a rise in Spike-specific TCR breadth and depth. Donors, mostly white British, included more females; clonal diversity was possibly underestimated. Repertoire collection took place solely once the T cell response had peaked.

Sequencing was performed with immunoSEQ multiplex PCR; in TCRdb, only in-frame clones are kept and a portion is missing. Of 90,000 to 100,000 clones in the sample, 88% were seen once. Concerning this clone: No antigen is known for it.

The sequenced sample was peripheral blood, obtained 28 days after the second AZD1222 dose. V usage is TRBV5-1 and J usage is TRBJ2-3; 7 positions agree with TRBD1. This clonotype was obtained from an adult who received the AZD1222 COVID-19 vaccine. The CDR3 sequence is CASKTDRAADTQYF. In DNA, the CDR3 is TGCGCCAGCAAAACCGACAGGGCGGCAGATACGCAGTATTTT.